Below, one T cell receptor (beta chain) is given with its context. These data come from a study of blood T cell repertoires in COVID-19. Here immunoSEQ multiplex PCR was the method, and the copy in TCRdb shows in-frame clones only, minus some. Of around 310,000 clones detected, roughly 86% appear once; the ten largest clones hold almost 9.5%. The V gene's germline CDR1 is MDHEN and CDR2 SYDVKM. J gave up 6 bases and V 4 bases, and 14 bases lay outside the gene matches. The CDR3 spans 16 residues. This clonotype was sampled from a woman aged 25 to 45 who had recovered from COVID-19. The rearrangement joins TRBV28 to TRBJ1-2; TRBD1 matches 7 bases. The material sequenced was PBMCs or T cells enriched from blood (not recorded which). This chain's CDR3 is CASSSNTGDGGNGYTF. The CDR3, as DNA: TGTGCCAGCAGTTCGAACACAGGGGACGGCGGCAATGGCTACACCTTC.